The 22 T cell receptor beta chains in this list originate from one sample, sequenced in a study of a mutant IDH1 vaccine in newly diagnosed glioma. These receptors have no known antigen. Only in-frame clones appear in the TCRdb table, and some are missing; sequencing was by immunoSEQ multiplex PCR. Here the sample spans tens of thousands of clones, around 82% being singletons. The time point here: week 5, during vaccination. Topical imiquimod accompanied each vaccine dose, which consisted of 300 ug of mutant IDH1 20-mer peptide. The starting material was PBMCs, obtained from a glioma patient whose treatment included an IDH1 peptide vaccine. The receptor set was obtained from a woman aged 18-29 years with glioma. Some clones in this sample may be carry-over from other donors' samples.

This chain uses TRBV9 with TRBJ2-7; the match to TRBD1 covers 8 bases. Germline V gene lookup returns CDR1 SGDLS and CDR2 YYNGEE. The CDR3 consists of 16 residues. The junction had 12 bases not matched to a gene; V was cut back by 3 bases and J by 4 bases. The DNA of the CDR3 is TGTGCCAGCAGCGCGCTAGGACAGGGCCACCCTTACGAGCAGTACTTC. It translates to CASSALGQGHPYEQYF.

V and J are TRBV10-3 and TRBJ2-3, with D tentatively TRBD2 (6 bases). The CDR3 sequence is 15 residues long. Trimming took off 3 bases at V and 5 bases at J, with 15 bases between the two ends. Per germline, CDR1 ENHRY and CDR2 SYGVKD. The CDR3 coding sequence is TGTGCCATCAGTGACGGACTAAGAGATGGAGATACGCAGTATTTT. Protein product: CAISDGLRDGDTQYF.

The V gene is TRBV18, the J gene TRBJ1-5, with D hard to call. The germline gives CDR1 KGHSH, CDR2 LQKENI. Deletions cut 2 bases from V and 5 bases from J, with 7 bases between. The CDR3 is 13 amino acids. CDR3 loop: CASSPAWDQPQHF. The CDR3 DNA reads TGTGCCAGCTCACCAGCATGGGATCAGCCCCAGCATTTT.

This chain uses TRBV6-4 with TRBJ1-3; TRBD1 matches 9 bases. The CDR3 length is 16 residues. V lost 2 bases and J lost 3; bases outside the gene matches: 5. The germline V gene encodes CDR1 MRHNA and CDR2 SNTAGT. The DNA of the CDR3 is TGTGCCAGCAGTGACGATCACAGGGGGCTTGGAAACACCATATATTTT. Protein product: CASSDDHRGLGNTIYF.

Only a few counts were recorded for this clone. V is TRBV30 and J is TRBJ1-5, with no clear D. CDR1 is GTSNPN and CDR2 is SVGIG in the germline V gene (reference sequence). V gave up 3 bases and J gave up 0 bases, with 9 bases separating them. This CDR3 comprises 14 residues. CDR3 region: CAWRPGSSNQPQHF. The DNA of the CDR3 is TGTGCCTGGAGGCCGGGCAGTAGCAATCAGCCCCAGCATTTT.

The chain employs TRBV7-9 and TRBJ2-7, with 14 bases lining up with TRBD2. Germline CDR1 SEHNR, CDR2 FQNEAQ (reference sequence). The CDR3 extends over 19 amino acids. J lost 0 bases, V lost 4 bases, and 11 bases had no gene match. In nucleotides, the CDR3 is TGTGCCAGCAGCTCAAACAGGGGACTAGCGGGGGCCAACTCCTACGAGCAGTACTTC. Translated, it gives CASSSNRGLAGANSYEQYF.

This chain uses TRBV5-4 with TRBJ2-7; 11 positions agree with TRBD2. The CDR3 is made up of 15 amino acids. Germline loops: CDR1 SGHNT, CDR2 YYREEE (reference sequence). V dropped 3 bases and J dropped 5; count of bases not matched to a gene: 7. This chain's CDR3 is CASSSSGGLGNEQYF. The CDR3 DNA reads as TGTGCCAGCAGCTCTAGCGGGGGGCTTGGGAACGAGCAGTACTTC. Looking up the rest from reference TRBV5-4 and TRBJ2-7 gives the full variable domain: ETGVTQSPTHLIKTRGQQVTLRCSSQSGHNTVSWYQQALGQGPQFIFQYYREEENGRGNFPPRFSGLQFPNYSSELNVNALELDDSALYLCASSSSGGLGNEQYFGPGTRLTVT.

This chain connects TRBV6-4 to TRBJ2-1; unclear D gene. In germline, CDR1 is MRHNA, CDR2 SNTAGT. This CDR3 is 17 amino acids long. Trimming removed 6 bases from V and 0 bases from J, with 18 bases in between. CDR3 sequence (DNA): TGTGCCAGCAGCCCTTCTCCTATGGGCACCTCCTACAATGAGCAGTTCTTC. This codes for CASSPSPMGTSYNEQFF.

The rearrangement links TRBV6-5 to TRBJ2-7; 7 bases are a match to TRBD2. Germline V gives CDR1 MNHEY, CDR2 SVGAGI. The CDR3 consists of 15 residues. V was clipped by 6 bases and J by 6 bases; unmatched bases: 14. The CDR3 DNA sequence: TGTGCCAGCAGGCTTGGAAAAAAATCGGGGGGCGAGCAGTACTTC. Protein sequence: CASRLGKKSGGEQYF.

As to this clone: Germline is not matched at one junction end, which may reflect a read error. The rearrangement joins TRBV6-6 to TRBJ2-2; weak D call: TRBD2 (5 bases). From germline, CDR1 is MNHNY and CDR2 SVGAGI (reference sequence). There are 16 residues in the CDR3. CDR3: CASSYSIIATTGEPFF. CDR3 coding DNA: TGTGCCAGCAGTTACTCGATAATAGCGACCACCGGGGAGCCGTTTTTT.

The CDR3 loop reads CASSLSSYNEQFF. CDR3 sequence (DNA): TGTGCCAGCAGCCTTAGCTCCTACAATGAGCAGTTCTTC. The V and J genes are TRBV7-2 and TRBJ2-1; D is ambiguous. Trimming took 5 bases from V and 0 from J, leaving 5 bases between them. CDR1 and CDR2 (germline): SGHTA, FQGNSA. The CDR3 extends over 13 amino acids. Supplemented by reference TRBV7-2 and TRBJ2-1, the full variable domain reads GAGVSQSPSNKVTEKGKDVELRCDPISGHTALYWYRQSLGQGLEFLIYFQGNSAPDKSGLPSDRFSAERTGGSVSTLTIQRTQQEDSAVYLCASSLSSYNEQFFGPGTRLTVL.

The chain recombines TRBV10-3 with TRBJ2-5, with D tentatively TRBD2 (5 bases). The end of the DNA aligns better with TRBJ2-7, so the J call may be wrong. Germline V CDR1 and CDR2: ENHRY, SYGVKD. The CDR3 is 12 residues long. CDR3 amino acids: CATTHGAYEQYF. The CDR3 nucleotides read TGTGCCACCACTCACGGGGCCTACGAGCAGTACTTC.

The V call is TRBV9, the J call TRBJ2-7, with a possible D match to TRBD1 (6 bases). This CDR3 region has 14 residues. Germline loops: CDR1 SGDLS, CDR2 YYNGEE. Trimming removed 0 bases at V and 5 bases at J, with 12 bases between. CDR3 region: CASSVAVTGNEQYF. In DNA, the CDR3 is TGTGCCAGCAGCGTAGCTGTGACAGGTAACGAGCAGTACTTC.

The gene calls are TRBV18 and TRBJ1-1; TRBD1 aligns across 9 bases. The V gene's germline CDR1 is KGHSH and CDR2 LQKENI. CDR3 length: 14 amino acids. The junction had 5 bases not matched to a gene; V was cut back by 6 bases and J by 3 bases. CDR3 sequence: CASSRGQGYTEAFF. In DNA, the CDR3 is TGTGCCAGCTCCAGGGGACAGGGTTACACTGAAGCTTTCTTT.

Judged by abundance, this clone is medium-sized. This chain connects TRBV21-1 to TRBJ1-2; TRBD1 reflects the table's D call only, with no check against the DNA. TRBV21-1 is a pseudogene segment. The CDR3 has 15 residues. CDR3 nucleotides: TGTGCCAGCAGCAAAGTTTTCGCAGGGGTGGATGGCTACACCTTC. Residues: CASSKVFAGVDGYTF.

This sequence joins TRBV7-8 and TRBJ1-5; D is ambiguous. The germline V and J ends were trimmed by 2 bases and 4 bases, with 12 bases remaining between them. There are 15 residues in the CDR3. Germline values: CDR1 SGHVS, CDR2 FQNEAQ. For the CDR3, the DNA is TGTGCCAGCAGCTTAACGGACCCAACTAATCAGCCCCAGCATTTT. Its protein is CASSLTDPTNQPQHF.

This clone was seen once. This chain joins TRBV27 and TRBJ2-7; D may be TRBD1 or TRBD2 (5 bases each). This CDR3 is built from 11 residues. Per germline, CDR1 MNHEY and CDR2 SMNVEV (reference sequence). V lost 8 bases and J lost 9, with 14 bases in between. The CDR3 spells CASSGRQGQYF. CDR3 DNA: TGTGCCAGCTCGGGACGGCAGGGGCAGTACTTC.

The V and J genes are TRBV6-6 and TRBJ2-5, with a tentative D call TRBD1 (5 bases). The germline V gene has CDR1 MNHNY and CDR2 SVGAGI (reference sequence). The V end was cut by 2 bases, the J end by 4 bases, with 14 bases between. The CDR3 runs 15 residues. The CDR3, as DNA: TGTGCCAGCAGTTACGACAGTCAAGAAGGAGAGACCCAGTACTTC. Residues: CASSYDSQEGETQYF.

The genes are TRBV2 and TRBJ2-7, with 13 bases lining up with TRBD2. Germline V gives CDR1 SNHLY, CDR2 FYNNEI. This CDR3 comprises 16 residues. J lost 4 bases, V lost 10 bases, and 13 bases had no gene match. The CDR3 region has the DNA TGTGCCACCCTGCGACCGACTAGCGGGAGGTCGTACGAGCAGTACTTC. This gives the protein CATLRPTSGRSYEQYF.

This clone is medium-sized by share. The chain recombines TRBV5-1 with TRBJ2-7; possible D gene TRBD1, 5 bases. The CDR3 is 13 amino acids. V was pared by 0 bases and J by 8 bases, with 12 bases between. Germline CDR1 SGHRS, CDR2 YFSETQ. CDR3 bases: TGCGCCAGCAGCTTGGTCGTCCAGGGCAAGCAGTACTTC. It is translated as CASSLVVQGKQYF.

The V and J genes are TRBV2 and TRBJ2-3; tentatively, D is TRBD2 (6 bases). The CDR3 spans 14 residues. Between the trimmed V and J ends, which lost 5 bases and 2 bases, there was a span of 11 bases. Germline CDR1 is SNHLY and CDR2 is FYNNEI. The CDR3 is CASSPLASTDTQYF. Written as DNA, the CDR3 is TGTGCCAGCAGTCCACTAGCATCCACAGATACGCAGTATTTT.

The chain employs TRBV4-3 and TRBJ1-1; TRBD1 is a possible D gene (6 bases). The germline V and J ends were trimmed by 0 bases and 3 bases, with 11 bases remaining between them. The V gene's germline CDR1 is LGHNA and CDR2 YSLEER. The CDR3 is made up of 15 amino acids. CDR3 bases: TGCGCCAGCAGCCAAGATCCAGGGGCCGACACTGAAGCTTTCTTT. Its protein product is CASSQDPGADTEAFF.